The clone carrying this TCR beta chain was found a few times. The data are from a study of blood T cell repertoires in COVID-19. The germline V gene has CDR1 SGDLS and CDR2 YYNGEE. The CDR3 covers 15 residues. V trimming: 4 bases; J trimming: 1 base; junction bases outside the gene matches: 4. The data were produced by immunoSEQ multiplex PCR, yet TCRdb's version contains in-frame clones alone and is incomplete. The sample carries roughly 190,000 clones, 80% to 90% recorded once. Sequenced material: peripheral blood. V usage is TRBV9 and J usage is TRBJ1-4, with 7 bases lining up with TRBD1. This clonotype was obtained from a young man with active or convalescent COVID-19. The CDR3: CASSQGDRTNEKLFF. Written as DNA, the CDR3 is TGTGCCAGCAGCCAAGGGGACAGAACTAATGAAAAACTGTTTTTT.